These 6 T cell receptor beta chains share one sample of origin, sequenced in a study of cytomegalovirus exposure and HLA in healthy donors. Amplification used 60 Vbeta primers and 13 Jbeta primers. Repertoires were generated with immunoSEQ multiplex PCR, while TCRdb's copy carries only in-frame clones and drops some. The sample has more than 95,000 clones; 81% are singletons. Sequencing was carried out using PBMCs. The source is a woman in her thirties in good health and CMV-seronegative.

The chain joins TRBV7-2 to TRBJ2-7; 12 bases match TRBD2. Trimming at V came to 0 bases and at J to 3 bases, leaving 6 bases not matched to a gene. CDR1 and CDR2 (germline): SGHTA, FQGNSA. The CDR3 totals 17 residues. The CDR3 protein is CASSLATTSGSFYEQYF. As DNA, the CDR3 is TGTGCCAGCAGCTTAGCGACGACTAGCGGGAGTTTCTACGAGCAGTACTTC.

The chain is built from TRBV28 and TRBJ2-5, with D maybe TRBD2 (6 bases). The J call is doubtful: the DNA matches TRBJ2-7 better. Germline CDR1 reads MDHEN; CDR2 reads SYDVKM. The CDR3 is made up of 14 amino acids. CDR3 in amino acids: CASSLGSGLYEQYF. Here the CDR3 DNA reads TGTGCCAGCAGTTTAGGAAGCGGGCTATACGAGCAGTACTTC.

The chain has TRBV5-1 and TRBJ2-4, with a possible D match to TRBD1 (6 bases). The CDR3 extends over 13 amino acids. The V gene's germline CDR1 is SGHRS and CDR2 YFSETQ. V lost 0 bases and J lost 14, with 15 bases in between. CDR3 in amino acids: CASSLAEGDEEYF. The CDR3 nucleotides read TGCGCCAGCAGCTTGGCCGAGGGGGACGAGGAGTACTTC.

J is TRBJ2-1 and V is TRBV27, with D maybe TRBD2 (6 bases). This CDR3 is built from 11 residues. The germline V gene encodes CDR1 MNHEY and CDR2 SMNVEV (reference sequence). Trimming took 4 bases from V and 11 from J, leaving 9 bases between them. CDR3 sequence reads: CASSYGGQQFF. The CDR3 nucleotides read TGTGCCAGCAGTTACGGAGGGCAGCAGTTCTTC.

This chain joins TRBV19 and TRBJ2-5, with 7 bases identical to TRBD2. Per germline, CDR1 LNHDA and CDR2 SQIVND (reference sequence). The CDR3 has 14 residues. Trimming removed 4 bases from V and 4 bases from J; junction bases left unmatched: 6. The CDR3, as DNA: TGTGCCAGTAGTAAGTGGGAGGGCCCAGAGACCCAGTACTTC. It translates to CASSKWEGPETQYF.

This sequence joins TRBV7-9 and TRBJ2-7; D is uncertain. There are 12 residues in the CDR3. V was shortened by 5 bases and J by 2 bases, with 7 bases between the two germline ends. Germline-derived CDR1 and CDR2 are SEHNR and FQNEAQ (reference sequence). The CDR3 protein is CASSLQTYEQYF. CDR3 DNA sequence: TGTGCCAGCAGCCTCCAGACCTACGAGCAGTACTTC.